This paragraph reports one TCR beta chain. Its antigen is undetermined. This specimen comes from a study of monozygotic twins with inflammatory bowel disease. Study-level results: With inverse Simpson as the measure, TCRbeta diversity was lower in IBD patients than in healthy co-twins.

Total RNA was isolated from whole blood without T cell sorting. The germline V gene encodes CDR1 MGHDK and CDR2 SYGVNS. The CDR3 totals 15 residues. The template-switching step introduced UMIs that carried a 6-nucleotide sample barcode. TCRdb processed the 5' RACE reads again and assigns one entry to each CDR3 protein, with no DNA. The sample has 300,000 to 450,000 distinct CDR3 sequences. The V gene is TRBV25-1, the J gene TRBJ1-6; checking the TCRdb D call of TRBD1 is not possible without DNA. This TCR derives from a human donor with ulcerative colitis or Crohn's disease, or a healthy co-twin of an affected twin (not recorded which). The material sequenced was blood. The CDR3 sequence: CASSERTGGNSPLHF.